This T cell receptor beta chain came from a study of T-cell reconstitution after alpha-beta-depleted transplantation in children. Preparation of the TCRbeta library used unique molecular identifiers. One entry per CDR3 protein, called by TCRdb with MiXCR from the PCR reads. Of about 610,000 distinct CDR3 sequences in the sample, 10% to 13% were seen once. The CDR3 is 14 residues long. The germline CDR1 and CDR2 sequences are DFQATT and SNEGSKA (reference sequence). The V segment lost 8 bases and the J segment 2 bases; nucleotides outside the gene matches: 11. Source: PBMCs from the stem cell graft donor, taken from the stem cell graft. The genes are TRBV20-1 and TRBJ2-5; 7 bases line up with TRBD1. The clonotype comes from a human donor who donated a stem cell graft to a child with acute myeloid leukemia. The CDR3 DNA reads TGCAGTTCGCAGCCGGGACAGCAACAAGAGACCCAGTACTTC. Its translation: CSSQPGQQQETQYF.